Each of the 10 T cell receptor beta chains below was sequenced from the same sample in a study of T cell repertoires in cytomegalovirus infection. Via MiXCR, TCRdb re-called the reads, giving one row per CDR3 protein. The data show 200,000 or so distinct CDR3 sequences, about 28% seen once. Material for sequencing was PBMCs. Receptors were obtained from a human donor in good health (CMV status not recorded). Some clones in this sample may be carry-over from other donors' samples.

This clonotype was detected a few times. The rearrangement joins TRBV6-1 to TRBJ2-2; 9 bases match TRBD2. Germline-derived CDR1 and CDR2 are MNHNS and SASEGT. CDR3 length: 15 residues. J was trimmed by 8 bases and V by 6 bases; bases with no gene match: 10. The CDR3 sequence is CASRLIAGAGGELFF. CDR3 DNA sequence: TGTGCCAGCAGACTAATAGCGGGGGCTGGTGGGGAGCTGTTTTTT.

The chain carries TRBV7-3 and TRBJ1-1; D unclear. V lost 5 bases, J lost 11 bases, and 18 bases lay in between. Per germline, CDR1 SGHTA and CDR2 FQGTGA. This CDR3 is 13 amino acids long. In DNA form, the CDR3 reads TGTGCCAGCAGCCCGGCTGGCCGGCGCCCGGCTTTCTTT. Its translation: CASSPAGRRPAFF.

The chain links TRBV27 to TRBJ1-2, with TRBD1 matching 8 bases. Germline V CDR1 and CDR2: MNHEY, SMNVEV (reference sequence). This CDR3 has 14 amino acids. V lost 8 bases, J lost 3 bases, and 8 bases stayed unmatched. CDR3 coding DNA: TGTGCCAGCCGAGCCGCAGGGGGCGACTATGGCTACACCTTC. Its translation: CASRAAGGDYGYTF.

The chain uses TRBV4-1 and TRBJ2-5, with D possibly being TRBD1 or TRBD2 (5 bases each). With 2 bases removed from V and 3 bases from J, the gap between germline ends came to 19 bases. Germline V gene lookup returns CDR1 MGHRA and CDR2 YSYEKL. The CDR3 is 17 residues long. The CDR3 DNA follows: TGCGCCAGCAGCCAACTCCCAACCTGGGGGAGTGAAGAGACCCAGTACTTC. Translating gives CASSQLPTWGSEETQYF.

This clonotype appeared many times. The V and J genes are TRBV7-2 and TRBJ1-2, with D uncertain. Per the germline V gene, CDR1 is SGHTA and CDR2 is FQGNSA. V dropped 2 bases and J dropped 1 base, with 5 bases sitting between them. The CDR3 covers 13 residues. Here the CDR3 reads CASSLTNNYGYTF. For the CDR3, the DNA is TGTGCCAGCAGCTTAACGAATAACTATGGCTACACCTTC.

Written as DNA, the CDR3 is TGTGCCAGCAGTTACTTTGGCGAGTTAGCCTACGAGCAGTACTTC. It codes for CASSYFGELAYEQYF. The rearrangement joins TRBV6-2 or TRBV6-3 to TRBJ2-7; D gene unclear. Trimming stripped 1 base from V and 2 bases from J, with 12 bases between. Germline V lookup: CDR1 MNHEY, CDR2 SVGEGT. The CDR3 loop spans 15 amino acids.

A remark on this clonotype: One junction end disagrees with the germline gene, perhaps due to a read error. This rearrangement joins TRBV6-2 or TRBV6-3 to TRBJ1-1; D gene uncertain. The CDR3 covers 16 residues. Germline V gives CDR1 MNHEY, CDR2 SVGEGT. Here the CDR3 DNA reads TGTGCCAGCAGTGCCACCTGGGCACGGGAGAACGCTGAAGCTTTCTTT. Encoded protein: CASSATWARENAEAFF.

Many counts were recorded for this clonotype. The chain carries TRBV6-2 or TRBV6-3 and TRBJ2-1; TRBD2 is a possible D gene (6 bases). V lost 2 bases to trimming and J lost 0 bases, with 11 bases between them. CDR1 and CDR2 from the germline V gene are MNHEY and SVGEGT. This CDR3 contains 16 residues. The CDR3 loop is CASSYGGNPSYNEQFF. The CDR3 coding sequence is TGTGCCAGCAGTTACGGAGGGAATCCCTCCTACAATGAGCAGTTCTTC.

This clonotype was detected once. The J gene is TRBJ1-1, the V gene TRBV29-1; D is unclear. The CDR3 contains 13 residues. The germline gives CDR1 SQVTM, CDR2 ANQGSEA. The V end was cut by 6 bases, the J end by 1 base, with 12 bases between. CDR3 coding DNA: TGCAGCGTCCAACGGGGAGGGAACACTGAAGCTTTCTTT. Residues: CSVQRGGNTEAFF.

V is TRBV10-2 and J is TRBJ2-7; 9 bases align to TRBD1. There are 13 residues in the CDR3. Germline-derived CDR1 and CDR2 are WSHSY and SAAADI. Unmatched junction bases numbered 4, after V lost 7 bases and J lost 3 bases. CDR3: CASTVTGGYEQYF. The CDR3 bases are TGCGCCAGCACCGTGACAGGGGGCTACGAGCAGTACTTC.